These 31 T cell receptor beta chains were all obtained from the same sample, sequenced in a study of blood T cells in healthy people across ages. For the second PCR, which ran for about 7 to 12 cycles, a sample-barcoded 5' primer and a J-beta primer mix were used. TCRdb re-derived calls from the 5' RACE reads in MiXCR, one entry per CDR3 protein. The sample has approximately 810,000 distinct CDR3 sequences; more than 25% are singletons. Specimen: blood. The receptor set was obtained from a woman of 80 years or more in good health.

Ten or more counts support this clonotype. The chain is built from TRBV12-3 or TRBV12-4 and TRBJ2-5, with 8 bases that match TRBD1. The CDR3 spans 15 residues. V gave up 4 bases and J gave up 5 bases; unmatched junction bases: 9. CDR3 nucleotide sequence: TGTGCCAGCAGTTCTAGACAGGGGAGGTGGGAGACCCAGTACTTC. It yields the protein CASSSRQGRWETQYF.

This clonotype was counted many times. The chain couples TRBV12-3 or TRBV12-4 to TRBJ2-1, with 7 nucleotides matching TRBD1. This CDR3 comprises 16 residues. Trimming at V came to 5 bases and at J to 7 bases, leaving 14 bases not matched to a gene. The CDR3, as DNA: TGTGCCAGCAGTCCTGTCCGTCGGACAGGAGTGAATGAGCAGTTCTTC. This encodes CASSPVRRTGVNEQFF.

This clonotype was seen at least ten times. The rearrangement links TRBV7-2 to TRBJ1-1; TRBD1 aligns across 8 bases. The V segment lost 2 bases and the J segment 5 bases; nucleotides outside the gene matches: 19. The length of the CDR3 is 19 residues. CDR1 and CDR2 (germline): SGHTA, FQGNSA. The CDR3 region is CASSLKVLQGAFLKTEAFF. In DNA form, the CDR3 reads TGTGCCAGCAGCTTAAAAGTCCTCCAGGGGGCGTTTCTAAAGACTGAAGCTTTCTTT.

This clonotype was observed a few times. It may be a read error: a sequence one base away is much more abundant. The genes are TRBV20-1 and TRBJ2-5, with D perhaps assigned TRBD1 or TRBD2 (5 bases each). CDR3 length: 14 residues. Germline CDR1 and CDR2: DFQATT and SNEGSKA (reference sequence). V was cut by 0 bases and J by 11 bases, with 19 bases left in between. CDR3 sequence: CSARDSGGVNEQYF. The CDR3 DNA sequence: TGCAGTGCTAGAGATAGTGGGGGAGTCAATGAGCAGTACTTC.

V is TRBV5-5 and J is TRBJ2-5; TRBD1 might be the D (6 bases). The germline V gene has CDR1 SGHKS and CDR2 YYEKEE (reference sequence). The CDR3 runs to 16 residues. The V gene lost 4 bases and the J gene lost 11 bases, with 27 bases spanning the gap. CDR3 protein: CASSVRRDITNNEQYF. In DNA form, the CDR3 reads TGTGCCAGCAGCGTACGCCGGGACATAACAAACAATGAGCAGTACTTC.

On this clonotype itself: With a much larger clone just one base away, this may be a read error. The chain employs TRBV6-1 and TRBJ1-2, with 7 bases identical to TRBD1. Germline V CDR1 and CDR2: MNHNS, SASEGT. The CDR3 is made up of 17 amino acids. The CDR3 protein is CVSSRGTAGVSNYGYTF. In nucleotides, the CDR3 is TGTGTCAGCAGCCGTGGGACAGCTGGGGTTTCTAACTATGGCTACACCTTC.

The chain is built from TRBV7-8 and TRBJ2-2; no reliable D call. The V gene's germline CDR1 is SGHVS and CDR2 FQNEAQ. Between the trimmed V and J ends, which lost 1 base and 5 bases, there was a span of 11 bases. CDR3 length: 15 amino acids. This CDR3 reads CASSLGTALTGELFF. The DNA of the CDR3 is TGTGCCAGCAGCTTAGGGACCGCCTTGACCGGGGAGCTGTTTTTT.

The chain combines TRBV6-1 with TRBJ2-1, with 8 bases fitting TRBD2. The CDR3 is 15 residues long. V lost 8 bases, J lost 7 bases, and 13 bases stayed unmatched. Germline lookup yields CDR1 MNHNS and CDR2 SASEGT. The CDR3 here is CASYQRGGLINEQFF. The CDR3 DNA is TGTGCCAGCTACCAACGGGGGGGCCTTATAAATGAGCAGTTCTTC.

As to this clonotype: A much larger clone differs from this one at a single base, so this may be a read error. The gene calls are TRBV6-5 and TRBJ1-2; 8 nucleotides agree with TRBD1. The CDR3 is made up of 15 amino acids. Per germline, CDR1 MNHEY and CDR2 SVGAGI. This CDR3 reads CAGSPTGQGDYGYTF. The CDR3 DNA sequence: TGTGCCGGCAGTCCAACCGGACAGGGTGACTATGGCTACACCTTC.

This clonotype was detected a few times. V is TRBV27 and J is TRBJ1-5, with D maybe TRBD1 (5 bases). V gave up 3 bases and J gave up 2 bases, with 23 bases separating them. Germline CDR1 reads MNHEY; CDR2 reads SMNVEV (reference sequence). The CDR3 contains 19 residues. The CDR3 nucleotides are TGTGCCAGCAGTTTTTCCCCCGGTCGGACCAGGGAGGGCAATCAGCCCCAGCATTTT. Its protein product is CASSFSPGRTREGNQPQHF.

The table lists this clonotype with many counts. The genes are TRBV20-1 and TRBJ1-2; D gene ambiguous. Germline CDR1 reads DFQATT; CDR2 reads SNEGSKA (reference sequence). The CDR3 has 12 amino acids. V lost 5 bases and J 3 bases, leaving 10 bases between the germline ends. DNA of the CDR3: TGCAGTGCTTGGACTATTGACTATGGCTACACCTTC. Translated, it gives CSAWTIDYGYTF.

Turning to this clonotype: This sequence may be a read error, since a much larger clone differs from it by one base. The chain carries TRBV6-5 and TRBJ2-1, with a weak D call TRBD2 (5 bases). The J call is doubtful: the DNA matches TRBJ2-7 better. The CDR3 totals 15 residues. CDR1 MNHEY and CDR2 SVGAGI come from the germline V gene. The CDR3 is CASSYEGSSYDEQYF. In DNA, the CDR3 is TGTGCCAGCAGTTACGAGGGTAGCTCCTACGATGAGCAGTACTTC.

The V call is TRBV9, the J call TRBJ2-5; the D gene could be TRBD1 or TRBD2 (5 bases each). There are 14 residues in the CDR3. The V gene lost 6 bases and the J gene lost 0 bases, with 12 bases spanning the gap. From germline, CDR1 is SGDLS and CDR2 YYNGEE. This CDR3 reads CASNFRDHQETQYF. For the CDR3, the DNA is TGTGCCAGCAACTTCCGGGACCACCAAGAGACCCAGTACTTC.

This clonotype has only a few counts. J is TRBJ1-1 and V is TRBV21-1. TRBV21-1 is an annotated pseudogene. The CDR3 length is 17 residues. CDR3 amino acids: CASSGGRTPIRNTEAFF. In nucleotides, the CDR3 is TGTGCCAGCAGCGGGGGGAGGACACCTATCCGGAACACTGAAGCTTTCTTT.

This clonotype turned up a few times. The chain is built from TRBV18 and TRBJ2-7, with 8 bases identical to TRBD1. This CDR3 spans 14 amino acids. The junction had 5 bases not matched to a gene; V was cut back by 3 bases and J by 4 bases. Germline lookup yields CDR1 KGHSH and CDR2 LQKENI. The CDR3 coding sequence is TGTGCCAGCTCACCGCGGACAGGGAGATACGAGCAGTACTTC. Translated: CASSPRTGRYEQYF.

The sample holds many counts of this clonotype. The V call is TRBV7-2, the J call TRBJ2-1, with 12 bases that match TRBD1. The CDR3 length is 21 residues. Germline values: CDR1 SGHTA, CDR2 FQGNSA. The V and J ends lost 5 bases and 0 bases, in that order; junction bases with no gene match: 17. The CDR3 loop is CASSRDRGRGLLIGSYNEQFF. Here the CDR3 DNA reads TGTGCCAGCAGCAGGGACAGGGGGCGAGGACTCTTAATTGGCTCCTACAATGAGCAGTTCTTC.

The genes are TRBV29-1 and TRBJ1-1; D is unclear. The ends were cut back, 8 bases at V and 6 bases at J, with 13 bases in the middle. Germline CDR1 reads SQVTM; CDR2 reads ANQGSEA. The CDR3 extends over 11 amino acids. CDR3 coding DNA: TGCAGCATAGGATCCGGGGCTGAAGCTTTCTTT. Protein product: CSIGSGAEAFF.

Note on this clonotype: A much larger clone is a single base away; this may be a read error. The chain recombines TRBV4-3 with TRBJ2-3; D assignment may be TRBD1 or TRBD2 (5 bases each). Trimming left V 0 bases short and J 9 bases short, with 13 bases between. Per the germline V gene, CDR1 is LGHNA and CDR2 is YSLEER. The CDR3 is 14 residues long. The DNA for the CDR3 is TGCGCCAGCAGCCAAGATTACGGGACCTCAACGCAGTATTTT. Translated: CASSQDYGTSTQYF.

The rearrangement joins TRBV30 to TRBJ2-3, with 7 bases that match TRBD1. Losses at the gene ends were 2 bases for V and 3 bases for J; bases not matched to a gene: 2. The CDR3 runs 13 residues. Germline values: CDR1 GTSNPN, CDR2 SVGIG (reference sequence). CDR3: CAWSQQGTDTQYF. CDR3 bases: TGTGCCTGGAGTCAACAGGGGACAGATACGCAGTATTTT.

This clonotype showed up many times. The chain has TRBV11-2 and TRBJ2-5, with 8 bases identical to TRBD1. CDR3 length: 15 residues. CDR1 SGHAT and CDR2 FQNNGV come from the germline V gene. V lost 1 base and J lost 5; bases outside the gene matches: 6. This chain's CDR3 is CASSLVYRGWETQYF. In DNA form, the CDR3 reads TGTGCCAGCAGCTTAGTATACAGGGGGTGGGAGACCCAGTACTTC.

The genes are TRBV6-2 or TRBV6-3 and TRBJ1-1; D is unresolved. V shed 9 bases and J shed 6 bases, with 8 bases lying between them. The CDR3 loop spans 10 amino acids. Per germline, CDR1 MNHEY and CDR2 SVGEGT. The chain's CDR3 is CASGRSEAFF. The CDR3 nucleotides are TGTGCCAGTGGACGGTCTGAAGCTTTCTTT.

The V call is TRBV3-1, the J call TRBJ1-6, with 7 nucleotides matching TRBD1. The V segment lost 8 bases and the J segment 9 bases; nucleotides outside the gene matches: 7. The CDR3 totals 13 residues. Germline V gene data show CDR1 as LGHDT and CDR2 as YNNKEL (reference sequence). For the CDR3, the DNA is TGTGCCAGCCGAACAGGGGATGGTTCACCCCTCCACTTT. This sequence encodes CASRTGDGSPLHF. Combining the CDR3 with reference TRBV3-1 and TRBJ1-6 gives the whole variable domain DTAVSQTPKYLVTQMGNDKSIKCEQNLGHDTMYWYKQDSKKFLKIMFSYNNKELIINETVPNRFSPKSPDKAHLNLHINSLELGDSAVYFCASRTGDGSPLHFGNGTRLTVT.

This clonotype has only a few counts. This chain uses TRBV6-1 with TRBJ2-2, with a tentative D call TRBD2 (7 bases). CDR1 is MNHNS and CDR2 is SASEGT in the germline V gene. This CDR3 contains 15 residues. V lost 5 bases and J lost 4, with 14 bases in between. CDR3 in amino acids: CASSLGGAGTGELFF. CDR3 DNA sequence: TGTGCCAGCAGTTTGGGGGGGGCTGGCACCGGGGAGCTGTTTTTT.

This clonotype was observed many times. The gene calls are TRBV20-1 and TRBJ2-3; TRBD2 matches at 9 bases. Germline CDR1 and CDR2: DFQATT and SNEGSKA (reference sequence). Losses at the gene ends were 1 base for V and 2 bases for J; bases not matched to a gene: 7. The CDR3 is 16 residues long. CDR3 region: CSARATRGGSTDTQYF. CDR3 coding DNA: TGCAGTGCTAGAGCTACGCGGGGGGGCTCCACAGATACGCAGTATTTT.

Comments on this clonotype: A much larger clonotype is one base distant, so this may be a read error. No conserved phenylalanine or tryptophan ends this CDR3, so it is likely a read error. The chain links TRBV4-1 to TRBJ2-3; tentative D call: TRBD1 (6 bases). The V end was cut by 0 bases, the J end by 3 bases, with 16 bases between. The CDR3 contains 17 residues. Germline values: CDR1 MGHRA, CDR2 YSYEKL. CDR3 DNA sequence: TGCGCCAGCAGCCAAGAGGTAGGACAGTTGGCAACAGATACGCAGTATGTT. Residues: CASSQEVGQLATDTQYV.

The sample holds a few counts of this clonotype. This sequence joins TRBV5-1 and TRBJ2-2; 7 nucleotides agree with TRBD1. Losses at the gene ends were 4 bases for V and 1 base for J; bases not matched to a gene: 7. The CDR3 has 16 residues. Germline lookup yields CDR1 SGHRS and CDR2 YFSETQ. DNA of the CDR3: TGCGCCAGCAGCGCCTCAACAGGGGTGAACACCGGGGAGCTGTTTTTT. This sequence encodes CASSASTGVNTGELFF. Full variable domain (rest looked up from reference TRBV5-1 and TRBJ2-2): KAGVTQTPRYLIKTRGQQVTLSCSPISGHRSVSWYQQTPGQGLQFLFEYFSETQRNKGNFPGRFSGRQFSNSRSEMNVSTLELGDSALYLCASSASTGVNTGELFFGEGSRLTVL.

About this clonotype: The germline gene is not matched at one end of the junction; a read error may be the cause. The rearrangement uses TRBV7-2 and TRBJ2-7; D call uncertain. The CDR3 is 12 amino acids. Germline CDR1 SGHTA, CDR2 FQGNSA. CDR3 nucleotides: TGTACCAGCAGCGCCATGGCCTACGAGCAGTACTTT. Amino acids: CTSSAMAYEQYF.

This chain links TRBV12-3 or TRBV12-4 with TRBJ2-5, with D tentatively TRBD2 (6 bases). The J call is uncertain, as TRBJ2-4 better fits the DNA end. The CDR3 contains 14 residues. The CDR3 DNA is TGTGCCAGCAGTTTCGGGGGTACCAAAAACATTCAGTACTTC. This sequence encodes CASSFGGTKNIQYF.

This clonotype was found a few times. The chain combines TRBV11-2 with TRBJ2-1, with 11 bases matching TRBD2. CDR3 length equals 15 residues. CDR1 SGHAT and CDR2 FQNNGV come from the germline V gene. V was clipped by 0 bases and J by 6 bases; unmatched bases: 1. CDR3 amino acids: CASSLELAGANEQFF. The DNA of the CDR3 is TGTGCCAGCAGCTTAGAACTAGCGGGGGCCAATGAGCAGTTCTTC.

The chain has TRBV7-2 and TRBJ1-2; D gene uncertain. The CDR3 extends over 16 amino acids. Germline values: CDR1 SGHTA, CDR2 FQGNSA. Trimming shortened V by 5 bases and J by 4 bases, and 20 bases separated the two germline ends. This chain's CDR3 is CASSTRTNHSRYGYTF. The CDR3 nucleotides read TGTGCCAGCAGCACCCGGACTAACCATTCTCGCTATGGCTACACCTTC. Based on the CDR3 plus reference TRBV7-2 and TRBJ1-2, the full variable domain is GAGVSQSPSNKVTEKGKDVELRCDPISGHTALYWYRQSLGQGLEFLIYFQGNSAPDKSGLPSDRFSAERTGGSVSTLTIQRTQQEDSAVYLCASSTRTNHSRYGYTFGSGTRLTVV.

Comments on this clonotype: A much larger clone differs from this one at a single base, so this may be a read error. This chain links TRBV3-1 with TRBJ1-4; D is possibly TRBD1 (6 bases). Germline V CDR1 and CDR2: LGHDT, YNNKEL (reference sequence). This CDR3 contains 13 residues. The CDR3 bases are TGTGCCAGCAGCCAGGTCAGGGGTGAAAAACGGTTTTTT. This translates into CASSQVRGEKRFF. The full variable domain, its missing parts supplied by reference TRBV3-1 and TRBJ1-4, is DTAVSQTPKYLVTQMGNDKSIKCEQNLGHDTMYWYKQDSKKFLKIMFSYNNKELIINETVPNRFSPKSPDKAHLNLHINSLELGDSAVYFCASSQVRGEKRFFGSGTQLSVL.